These 15 T cell receptor beta chains were all obtained from the same sample, sequenced in a study of shared clonotypes between healthy human individuals. Generated by immunoSEQ multiplex PCR, the TCRdb table keeps only in-frame clones and is missing some. The sample has 450,000 to 600,000 clones, 60% to 85% seen once; the top ten hold roughly 13%. The sample was PBMCs. These receptors were collected from a woman aged 40 to 55 in good health. Some clones in this sample may be carry-over from other donors' samples.

This rearrangement joins TRBV7-3 to TRBJ2-7, with D uncertain. Trimming stripped 9 bases from V and 4 bases from J, with 16 bases between. This CDR3 contains 13 residues. CDR1 is SGHTA and CDR2 is FQGTGA in the germline V gene. CDR3 sequence: CARETPVCYEQYF. In nucleotides, the CDR3 is TGTGCCAGGGAGACACCGGTGTGTTACGAGCAGTACTTC. Filled out from reference TRBV7-3 and TRBJ2-7, the complete variable domain reads GAGVSQTPSNKVTEKGKYVELRCDPISGHTALYWYRQSLGQGPEFLIYFQGTGAADDSGLPNDRFFAVRPEGSVSTLKIQRTERGDSAVYLCARETPVCYEQYFGPGTRLTVT.

The chain couples TRBV25-1 to TRBJ1-2; 7 bases are a match to TRBD1. V lost 4 bases to trimming and J lost 8 bases; unmatched junction nucleotides: 10. Germline CDR1 reads MGHDK; CDR2 reads SYGVNS. The CDR3 covers 14 residues. The CDR3 region has the DNA TGTGCCAGCAGTGGAAACAGGGGTGAGGAAGGCTACACCTTC. It encodes CASSGNRGEEGYTF.

The V and J genes are TRBV27 and TRBJ2-1; TRBD2 matches at 10 bases. The CDR3 consists of 14 residues. CDR1 is MNHEY and CDR2 is SMNVEV in the germline V gene (reference sequence). J lost 4 bases, V lost 5 bases, and 2 bases had no gene match. The CDR3: CASSPSGRYNEQFF. In nucleotides, the CDR3 is TGTGCCAGCAGTCCTAGCGGGAGATACAATGAGCAGTTCTTC.

This sequence joins TRBV5-4 and TRBJ1-3, with TRBD1 as a possible D gene (5 bases). This CDR3 spans 16 amino acids. Germline values: CDR1 SGHNT, CDR2 YYREEE (reference sequence). Trimming shortened V by 4 bases and J by 2 bases, and 16 bases separated the two germline ends. The chain's CDR3 is CASSLLSGAAGNTIYF. The CDR3 coding sequence is TGTGCCAGCAGCCTCTTATCCGGGGCGGCTGGAAACACCATATATTTT.

The chain recombines TRBV5-1 with TRBJ2-3, with no clear D. This CDR3 contains 15 residues. Germline V CDR1 and CDR2: SGHRS, YFSETQ. V lost 5 bases and J lost 0, with 13 bases in between. CDR3 DNA sequence: TGCGCCAGCAGTAGCCCCGTCAGAAGCACAGATACGCAGTATTTT. Encoded protein: CASSSPVRSTDTQYF. Supplemented by reference TRBV5-1 and TRBJ2-3, the full variable domain reads KAGVTQTPRYLIKTRGQQVTLSCSPISGHRSVSWYQQTPGQGLQFLFEYFSETQRNKGNFPGRFSGRQFSNSRSEMNVSTLELGDSALYLCASSSPVRSTDTQYFGPGTRLTVL.

This chain links TRBV5-6 with TRBJ2-1; the D gene is possibly TRBD1 (5 bases). CDR1 is SGHDT and CDR2 is YYEEEE in the germline V gene. V was shortened by 1 base and J by 8 bases, with 16 bases between the two germline ends. This CDR3 is built from 15 residues. The CDR3 bases are TGTGCCAGCAGCTTGACGCAGGGTTTATTGTATGAGCAGTTCTTC. Translated: CASSLTQGLLYEQFF. The variable domain in full, completed from reference TRBV5-6 and TRBJ2-1, reads DAGVTQSPTHLIKTRGQQVTLRCSPKSGHDTVSWYQQALGQGPQFIFQYYEEEERQRGNFPDRFSGHQFPNYSSELNVNALLLGDSALYLCASSLTQGLLYEQFFGPGTRLTVL.

The chain uses TRBV19 and TRBJ2-2, with D unclear. The CDR3 covers 14 residues. Germline lookup yields CDR1 LNHDA and CDR2 SQIVND (reference sequence). Trimming pared 3 bases from V and 0 bases from J, leaving 5 bases between. Here the CDR3 DNA reads TGTGCCAGTAGTATTTTTACGAACACCGGGGAGCTGTTTTTT. This translates into CASSIFTNTGELFF.

This clone was seen more than once but under ten times. The chain recombines TRBV5-1 with TRBJ1-3; D call uncertain. CDR3 length: 16 residues. Between the trimmed V and J ends, which lost 4 bases and 0 bases, there was a span of 14 bases. Germline V gene sequence: CDR1 SGHRS, CDR2 YFSETQ. The CDR3 DNA reads TGCGCCAGCAGCATTTCCCCAGTGAGCTCTGGAAACACCATATATTTT. Amino acid sequence: CASSISPVSSGNTIYF.

The genes are TRBV5-1 and TRBJ2-3; 10 bases agree with TRBD2. Germline V CDR1 and CDR2: SGHRS, YFSETQ. The CDR3 runs to 15 residues. V lost 0 bases to trimming and J lost 7 bases; unmatched junction nucleotides: 5. The CDR3 sequence: CASSLETSGKNTQYF. The CDR3 DNA reads TGCGCCAGCAGCTTGGAAACTAGCGGGAAGAATACGCAGTATTTT.

The genes are TRBV5-1 and TRBJ2-1; TRBD2 agrees at 11 bases. Trimming cost V 1 base and J 5 bases; bases outside gene matches: 11. The CDR3 totals 18 residues. Per germline, CDR1 SGHRS and CDR2 YFSETQ. CDR3 sequence: CASSLSSNLAGGNNEQFF. The CDR3 DNA follows: TGCGCCAGCAGCTTGTCCTCGAATTTAGCGGGAGGGAACAATGAGCAGTTCTTC. The whole variable domain, filled in from reference TRBV5-1 and TRBJ2-1, reads KAGVTQTPRYLIKTRGQQVTLSCSPISGHRSVSWYQQTPGQGLQFLFEYFSETQRNKGNFPGRFSGRQFSNSRSEMNVSTLELGDSALYLCASSLSSNLAGGNNEQFFGPGTRLTVL.

Concerning this clone: It is likely a read error: a sequence one base away is far more abundant. This chain uses TRBV11-1 with TRBJ1-1; D is unclear. CDR1 is SGHAT, CDR2 FQDESV, per germline (reference sequence). The CDR3 extends over 16 amino acids. For the CDR3, the DNA is TGTGCCACCAGCTCCCCTGAGTGGATTCGGGACACTGAAGCTTTCTTT. It yields the protein CATSSPEWIRDTEAFF.

The genes are TRBV18 and TRBJ1-1; D unclear. With 2 bases removed from V and 1 base from J, the gap between germline ends came to 11 bases. Germline V CDR1 and CDR2: KGHSH, LQKENI. The length of the CDR3 is 15 residues. The CDR3 loop reads CASSPNPGGNTEAFF. The CDR3 DNA reads as TGTGCCAGCTCACCAAATCCCGGTGGGAACACTGAAGCTTTCTTT.

The chain employs TRBV19 and TRBJ1-4, with D hard to call. The germline gives CDR1 LNHDA, CDR2 SQIVND (reference sequence). The CDR3 runs to 14 residues. V was pared by 5 bases and J by 8 bases, with 15 bases between. The CDR3 spells CASSLDGRAEKLFF. DNA for the CDR3: TGTGCCAGTAGTTTGGACGGTCGGGCGGAAAAACTGTTTTTT.

The CDR3 is CASSSSGINEQFF. CDR3 coding DNA: TGTGCCAGCAGCTCCTCGGGGATCAATGAGCAGTTCTTC. The chain joins TRBV7-3 to TRBJ2-1; tentative D call: TRBD2 (5 bases). V lost 4 bases and J 6 bases, leaving 10 bases between the germline ends. The length of the CDR3 is 13 residues. Germline CDR1 and CDR2: SGHTA and FQGTGA.

The chain uses TRBV7-3 and TRBJ2-1; no clear D gene. The ends were cut back, 5 bases at V and 0 bases at J, with 11 bases in the middle. Germline CDR1 is SGHTA and CDR2 is FQGTGA. There are 15 residues in the CDR3. The CDR3 loop is CASSPDVNSYNEQFF. The CDR3 DNA is TGTGCCAGCAGCCCCGACGTAAACTCCTACAATGAGCAGTTCTTC.